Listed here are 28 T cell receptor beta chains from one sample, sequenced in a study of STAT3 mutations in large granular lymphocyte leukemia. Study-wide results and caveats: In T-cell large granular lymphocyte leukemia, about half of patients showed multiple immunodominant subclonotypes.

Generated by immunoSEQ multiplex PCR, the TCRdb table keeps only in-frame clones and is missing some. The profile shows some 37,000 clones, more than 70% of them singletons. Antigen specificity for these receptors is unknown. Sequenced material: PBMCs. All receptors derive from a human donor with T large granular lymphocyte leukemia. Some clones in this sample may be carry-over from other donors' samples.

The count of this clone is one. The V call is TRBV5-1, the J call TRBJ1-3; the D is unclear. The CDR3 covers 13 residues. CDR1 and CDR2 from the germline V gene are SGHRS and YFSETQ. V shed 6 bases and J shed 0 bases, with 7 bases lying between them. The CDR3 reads CASKEDSGNTIYF. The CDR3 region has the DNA TGCGCCAGCAAGGAAGACTCTGGAAACACCATATATTTT.

In DNA, the CDR3 is TGCGCCAGCAGCAAAGGACAGACACAAGAGACCCAGTACTTC. Translated, it gives CASSKGQTQETQYF. This sequence joins TRBV5-1 and TRBJ2-5, with a tentative D call TRBD1 (6 bases). CDR3 size: 14 residues. CDR1 SGHRS and CDR2 YFSETQ come from the germline V gene. V lost 4 bases, J lost 2 bases, and 12 bases lay in between. The whole variable domain, filled in from reference TRBV5-1 and TRBJ2-5, reads KAGVTQTPRYLIKTRGQQVTLSCSPISGHRSVSWYQQTPGQGLQFLFEYFSETQRNKGNFPGRFSGRQFSNSRSEMNVSTLELGDSALYLCASSKGQTQETQYFGPGTRLLVL.

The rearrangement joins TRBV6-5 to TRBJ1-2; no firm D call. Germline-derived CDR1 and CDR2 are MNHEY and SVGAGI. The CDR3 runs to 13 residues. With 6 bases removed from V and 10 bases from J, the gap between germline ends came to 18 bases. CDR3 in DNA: TGTGCCAGCAGCAACGACATTCTCGGTGCCTACACCTTC. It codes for CASSNDILGAYTF.

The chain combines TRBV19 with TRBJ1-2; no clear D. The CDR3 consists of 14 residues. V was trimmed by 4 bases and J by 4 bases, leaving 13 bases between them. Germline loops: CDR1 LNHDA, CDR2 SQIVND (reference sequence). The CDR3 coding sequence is TGTGCCAGTAGTAACGCCCAGGAAACCTATGGCTACACCTTC. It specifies CASSNAQETYGYTF.

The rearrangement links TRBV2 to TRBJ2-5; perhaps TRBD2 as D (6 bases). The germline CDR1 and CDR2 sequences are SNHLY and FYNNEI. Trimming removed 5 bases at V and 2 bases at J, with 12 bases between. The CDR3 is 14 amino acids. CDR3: CASSMAGPQETQYF. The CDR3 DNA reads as TGTGCCAGCAGTATGGCGGGGCCACAAGAGACCCAGTACTTC.

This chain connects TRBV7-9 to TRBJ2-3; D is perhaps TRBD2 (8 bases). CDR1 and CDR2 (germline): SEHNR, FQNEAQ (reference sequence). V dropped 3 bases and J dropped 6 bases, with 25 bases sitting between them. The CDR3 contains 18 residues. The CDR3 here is CASSLAIGGAGGVDTQYF. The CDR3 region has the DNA TGTGCCAGCAGCTTGGCAATCGGGGGGGCAGGGGGAGTGGATACGCAGTATTTT. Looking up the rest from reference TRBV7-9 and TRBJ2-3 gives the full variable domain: DTGVSQNPRHKITKRGQNVTFRCDPISEHNRLYWYRQTLGQGPEFLTYFQNEAQLEKSRLLSDRFSAERPKGSFSTLEIQRTEQGDSAMYLCASSLAIGGAGGVDTQYFGPGTRLTVL.

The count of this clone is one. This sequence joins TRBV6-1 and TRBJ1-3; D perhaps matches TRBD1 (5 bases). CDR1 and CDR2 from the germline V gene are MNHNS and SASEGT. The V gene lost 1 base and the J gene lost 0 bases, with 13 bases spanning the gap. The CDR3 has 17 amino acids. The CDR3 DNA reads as TGTGCCAGCAGTGAAGGGGGCACAGCTTACTCTGGAAACACCATATATTTT. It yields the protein CASSEGGTAYSGNTIYF.

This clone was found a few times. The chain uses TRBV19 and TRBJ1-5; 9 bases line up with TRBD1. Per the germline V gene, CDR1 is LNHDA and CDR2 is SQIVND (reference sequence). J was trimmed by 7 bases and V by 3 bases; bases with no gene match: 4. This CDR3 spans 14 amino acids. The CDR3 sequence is CASSMGTGWQPQHF. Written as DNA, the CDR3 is TGTGCCAGTAGTATGGGGACAGGGTGGCAGCCCCAGCATTTT.

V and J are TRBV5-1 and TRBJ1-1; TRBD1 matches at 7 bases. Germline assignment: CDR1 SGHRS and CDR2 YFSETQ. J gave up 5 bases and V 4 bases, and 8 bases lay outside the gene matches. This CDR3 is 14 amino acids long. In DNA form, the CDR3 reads TGCGCCAGCAGCCCCGCAGGGGGAAGGACTGAAGCTTTCTTT. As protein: CASSPAGGRTEAFF.

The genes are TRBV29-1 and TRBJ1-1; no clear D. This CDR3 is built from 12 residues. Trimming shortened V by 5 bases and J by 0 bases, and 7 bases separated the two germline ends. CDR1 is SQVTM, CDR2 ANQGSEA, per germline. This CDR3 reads CSVRSMNTEAFF. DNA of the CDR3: TGCAGCGTTAGGAGCATGAACACTGAAGCTTTCTTT.

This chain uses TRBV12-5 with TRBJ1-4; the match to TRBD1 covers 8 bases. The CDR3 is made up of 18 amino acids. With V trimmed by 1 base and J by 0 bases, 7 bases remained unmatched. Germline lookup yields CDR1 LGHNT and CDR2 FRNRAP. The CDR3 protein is CASGLGRTGRATNEKLFF. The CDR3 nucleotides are TGTGCTAGTGGTTTGGGAAGGACAGGGAGGGCAACTAATGAAAAACTGTTTTTT. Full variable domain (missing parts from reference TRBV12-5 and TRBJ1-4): DARVTQTPRHKVTEMGQEVTMRCQPILGHNTVFWYRQTMMQGLELLAYFRNRAPLDDSGMPKDRFSAEMPDATLATLKIQPSEPRDSAVYFCASGLGRTGRATNEKLFFGSGTQLSVL.

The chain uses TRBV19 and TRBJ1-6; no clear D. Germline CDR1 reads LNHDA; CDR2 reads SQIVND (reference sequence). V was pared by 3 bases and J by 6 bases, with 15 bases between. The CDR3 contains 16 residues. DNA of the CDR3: TGTGCCAGTAGTATGGGGATCCCCATCCCTAATTCACCCCTCCACTTT. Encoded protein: CASSMGIPIPNSPLHF.

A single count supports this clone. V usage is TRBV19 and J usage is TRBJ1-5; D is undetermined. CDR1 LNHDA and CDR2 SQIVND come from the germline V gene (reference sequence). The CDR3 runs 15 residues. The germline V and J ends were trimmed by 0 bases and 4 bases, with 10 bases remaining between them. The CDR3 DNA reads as TGTGCCAGTAGTATAGATGGGATAACAAATCAGCCCCAGCATTTT. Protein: CASSIDGITNQPQHF.

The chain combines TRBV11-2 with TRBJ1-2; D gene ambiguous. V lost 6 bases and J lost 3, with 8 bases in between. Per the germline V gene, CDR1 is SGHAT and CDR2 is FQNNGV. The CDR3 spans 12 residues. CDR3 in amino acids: CASSNRDYGYTF. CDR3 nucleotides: TGTGCCAGCAGTAACAGAGACTATGGCTACACCTTC.

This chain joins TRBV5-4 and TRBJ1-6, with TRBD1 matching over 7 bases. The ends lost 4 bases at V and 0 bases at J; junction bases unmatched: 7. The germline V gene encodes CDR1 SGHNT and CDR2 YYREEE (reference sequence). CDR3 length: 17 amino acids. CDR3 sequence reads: CASSRQGKSSYNSPLHF. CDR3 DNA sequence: TGTGCCAGCAGCAGACAGGGTAAGAGCTCCTATAATTCACCCCTCCACTTT.

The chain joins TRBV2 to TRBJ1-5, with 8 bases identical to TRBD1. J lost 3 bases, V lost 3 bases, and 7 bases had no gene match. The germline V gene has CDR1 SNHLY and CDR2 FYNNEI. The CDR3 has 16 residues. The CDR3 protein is CASSEGGQGHNQPQHF. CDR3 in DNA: TGTGCCAGCAGTGAGGGAGGACAGGGCCACAATCAGCCCCAGCATTTT.

This CDR3 is CASSLVGDTYEQYV. Here the CDR3 DNA reads TGTGCCAGCAGTCTCGTTGGGGACACCTACGAGCAGTACGTC. The chain employs TRBV28 and TRBJ2-7; D may be TRBD1 (6 bases). CDR3 length: 14 amino acids. Germline-derived CDR1 and CDR2 are MDHEN and SYDVKM. The ends were cut back, 5 bases at V and 2 bases at J, with 13 bases in the middle.

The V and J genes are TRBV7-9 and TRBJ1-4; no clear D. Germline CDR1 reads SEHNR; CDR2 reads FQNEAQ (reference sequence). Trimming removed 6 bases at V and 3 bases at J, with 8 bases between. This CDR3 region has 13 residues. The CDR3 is CASRRGANEKLFF. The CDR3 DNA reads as TGTGCCAGCAGGCGGGGAGCTAATGAAAAACTGTTTTTT.

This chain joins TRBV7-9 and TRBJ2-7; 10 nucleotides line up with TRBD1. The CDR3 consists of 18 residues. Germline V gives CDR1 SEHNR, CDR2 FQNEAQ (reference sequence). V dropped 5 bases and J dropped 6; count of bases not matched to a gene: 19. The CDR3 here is CASSILPQSGTGVFEQYF. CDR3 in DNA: TGTGCCAGCAGCATACTACCCCAATCAGGGACAGGGGTTTTCGAGCAGTACTTC. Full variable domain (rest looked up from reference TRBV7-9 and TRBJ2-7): DTGVSQNPRHKITKRGQNVTFRCDPISEHNRLYWYRQTLGQGPEFLTYFQNEAQLEKSRLLSDRFSAERPKGSFSTLEIQRTEQGDSAMYLCASSILPQSGTGVFEQYFGPGTRLTVT.

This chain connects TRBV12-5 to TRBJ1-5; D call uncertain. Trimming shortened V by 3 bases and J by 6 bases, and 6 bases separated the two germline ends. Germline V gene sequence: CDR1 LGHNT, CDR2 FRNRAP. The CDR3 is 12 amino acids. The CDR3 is CASGLNGQPQHF. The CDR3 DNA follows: TGTGCTAGTGGTTTAAATGGTCAGCCCCAGCATTTT.

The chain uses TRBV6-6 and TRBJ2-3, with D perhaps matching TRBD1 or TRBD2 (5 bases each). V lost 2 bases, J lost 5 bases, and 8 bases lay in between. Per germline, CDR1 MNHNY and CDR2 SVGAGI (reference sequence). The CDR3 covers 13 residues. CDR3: CASSYMGRDTQYF. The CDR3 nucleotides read TGTGCCAGCAGTTACATGGGACGAGATACGCAGTATTTT.

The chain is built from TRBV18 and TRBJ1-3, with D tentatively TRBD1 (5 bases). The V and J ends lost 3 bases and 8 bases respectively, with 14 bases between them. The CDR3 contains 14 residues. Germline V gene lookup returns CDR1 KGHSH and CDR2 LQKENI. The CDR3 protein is CASSPLSGSDTIYF. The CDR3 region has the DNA TGTGCCAGCTCACCCCTTTCAGGGTCGGACACCATATATTTT.

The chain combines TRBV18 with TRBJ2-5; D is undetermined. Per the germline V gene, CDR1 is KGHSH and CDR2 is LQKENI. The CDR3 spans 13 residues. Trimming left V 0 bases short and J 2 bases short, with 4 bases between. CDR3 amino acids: CASSPPGQETQYF. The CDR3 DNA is TGTGCCAGCTCACCACCGGGTCAAGAGACCCAGTACTTC.

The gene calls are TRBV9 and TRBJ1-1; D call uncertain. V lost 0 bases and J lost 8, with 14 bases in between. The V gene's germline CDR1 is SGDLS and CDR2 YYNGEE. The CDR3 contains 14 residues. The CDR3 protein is CASSVAAAWGEAFF. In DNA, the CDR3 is TGTGCCAGCAGCGTAGCGGCAGCCTGGGGAGAAGCTTTCTTT.

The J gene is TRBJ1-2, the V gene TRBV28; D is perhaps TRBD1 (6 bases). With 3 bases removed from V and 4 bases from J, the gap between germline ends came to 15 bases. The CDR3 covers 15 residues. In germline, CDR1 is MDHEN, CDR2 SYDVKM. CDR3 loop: CASSFLQGYAYGYTF. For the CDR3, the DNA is TGTGCCAGCAGTTTTTTGCAGGGGTATGCCTATGGCTACACCTTC.

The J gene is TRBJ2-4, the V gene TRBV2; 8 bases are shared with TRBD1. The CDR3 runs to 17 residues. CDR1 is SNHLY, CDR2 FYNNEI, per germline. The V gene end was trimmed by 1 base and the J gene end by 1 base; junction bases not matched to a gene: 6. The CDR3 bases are TGTGCCAGCAGTGAAGGATCGACAGGGGTGGCCAAAAACATTCAGTACTTC. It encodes CASSEGSTGVAKNIQYF.

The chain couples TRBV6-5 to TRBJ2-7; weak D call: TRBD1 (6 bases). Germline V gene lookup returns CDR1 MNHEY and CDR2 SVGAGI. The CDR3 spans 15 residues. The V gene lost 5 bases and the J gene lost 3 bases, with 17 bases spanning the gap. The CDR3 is CASSQGWDTIYEQYF. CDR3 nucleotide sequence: TGTGCCAGCAGTCAAGGATGGGACACCATCTACGAGCAGTACTTC.

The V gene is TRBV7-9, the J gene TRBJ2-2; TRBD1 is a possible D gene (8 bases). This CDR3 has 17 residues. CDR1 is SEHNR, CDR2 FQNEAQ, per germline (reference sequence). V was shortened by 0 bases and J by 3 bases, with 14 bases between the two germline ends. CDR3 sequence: CASSLAHTGGDTGELFF. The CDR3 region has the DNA TGTGCCAGCAGCTTAGCGCACACAGGGGGGGACACCGGGGAGCTGTTTTTT.